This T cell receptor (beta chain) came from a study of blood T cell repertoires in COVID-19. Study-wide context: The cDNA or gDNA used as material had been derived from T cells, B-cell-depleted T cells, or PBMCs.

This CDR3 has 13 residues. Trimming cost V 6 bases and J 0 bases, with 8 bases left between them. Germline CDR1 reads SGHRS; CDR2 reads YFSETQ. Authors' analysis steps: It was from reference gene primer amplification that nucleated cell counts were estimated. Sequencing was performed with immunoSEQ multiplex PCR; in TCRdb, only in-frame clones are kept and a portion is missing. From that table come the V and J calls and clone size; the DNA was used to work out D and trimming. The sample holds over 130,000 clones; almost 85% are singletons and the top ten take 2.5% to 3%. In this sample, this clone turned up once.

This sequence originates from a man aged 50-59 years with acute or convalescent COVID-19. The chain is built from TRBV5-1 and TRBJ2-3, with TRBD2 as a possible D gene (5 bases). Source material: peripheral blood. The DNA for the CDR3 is TGCGCCAGCAAGGACTTAAGCACAGATACGCAGTATTTT. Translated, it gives CASKDLSTDTQYF. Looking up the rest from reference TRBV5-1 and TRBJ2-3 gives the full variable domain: KAGVTQTPRYLIKTRGQQVTLSCSPISGHRSVSWYQQTPGQGLQFLFEYFSETQRNKGNFPGRFSGRQFSNSRSEMNVSTLELGDSALYLCASKDLSTDTQYFGPGTRLTVL.